The 9 T cell receptor beta chains in this list originate from one sample, sequenced in a study of OX40 agonist ivuxolimab in advanced cancers. Using immunoSEQ multiplex PCR, the repertoire was profiled, and TCRdb retains in-frame clones only, with some absent. The data show under 85,000 clones, more than 75% seen once. The sample consisted of CD4+ or CD8+ T cells sorted from blood, taken in a trial of the OX40 agonist ivuxolimab. Receptor source: an adult with an advanced solid tumor such as melanoma, head and neck, liver or kidney cancer.

The CDR3 is CASTPGQVYSEAFF. The CDR3 region has the DNA TGTGCCAGCACCCCGGGACAGGTCTACTCTGAAGCTTTCTTT. This chain uses TRBV2 with TRBJ1-1, with TRBD1 identical over 8 bases. The junction had 10 bases not matched to a gene; V was cut back by 7 bases and J by 6 bases. CDR3 length equals 14 residues. Germline V lookup: CDR1 SNHLY, CDR2 FYNNEI. Looking up the rest from reference TRBV2 and TRBJ1-1 gives the full variable domain: EPEVTQTPSHQVTQMGQEVILRCVPISNHLYFYWYRQILGQKVEFLVSFYNNEISEKSEIFDDQFSVERPDGSNFTLKIRSTKLEDSAMYFCASTPGQVYSEAFFGQGTRLTVV.

The chain uses TRBV30 and TRBJ1-2; D is uncertain. With 0 bases removed from V and 5 bases from J, the gap between germline ends came to 4 bases. This CDR3 is built from 11 residues. In germline, CDR1 is GTSNPN, CDR2 SVGIG (reference sequence). The CDR3 nucleotides are TGTGCCTGGAGTGTACGTTATGGCTACACCTTC. It codes for CAWSVRYGYTF.

The chain links TRBV2 to TRBJ2-1, with D perhaps TRBD1 (6 bases). Germline CDR1 is SNHLY and CDR2 is FYNNEI. This CDR3 comprises 14 residues. Trimming stripped 9 bases from V and 3 bases from J, with 15 bases between. CDR3 amino acids: CASNTGLIYNEQFF. The CDR3 nucleotides are TGTGCCAGTAATACAGGGCTAATCTACAATGAGCAGTTCTTC.

The chain employs TRBV5-1 and TRBJ1-3; no reliable D call. CDR3 length: 15 residues. Trimming pared 0 bases from V and 0 bases from J, leaving 7 bases between. Germline lookup yields CDR1 SGHRS and CDR2 YFSETQ. The CDR3 DNA reads TGCGCCAGCAGCTTGGGGGTCAGCTCTGGAAACACCATATATTTT. Residues: CASSLGVSSGNTIYF.

This sequence joins TRBV9 and TRBJ2-1; 12 bases agree with TRBD2. The ends lost 0 bases at V and 6 bases at J; junction bases unmatched: 4. This CDR3 region has 16 residues. The germline V gene encodes CDR1 SGDLS and CDR2 YYNGEE. CDR3 residues: CASSVAGLAGTNEQFF. Here the CDR3 DNA reads TGTGCCAGCAGCGTAGCGGGACTAGCGGGTACCAATGAGCAGTTCTTC.

The chain has TRBV5-6 and TRBJ2-3; maybe TRBD2 (6 bases). The V gene lost 6 bases and the J gene lost 4 bases, with 12 bases spanning the gap. This CDR3 contains 13 residues. Germline V lookup: CDR1 SGHDT, CDR2 YYEEEE. For the CDR3, the DNA is TGTGCCAGCAACCGGGACTTTTCAGATACGCAGTATTTT. Translating gives CASNRDFSDTQYF.

The CDR3 nucleotides are TGCGCCAGCAAAGGGGAGGGTTCTGGGAAACTGTTTTTT. Its translation: CASKGEGSGKLFF. The chain employs TRBV10-2 and TRBJ1-4; D is possibly TRBD1 (5 bases). The germline V gene encodes CDR1 WSHSY and CDR2 SAAADI. The length of the CDR3 is 13 residues. Trimming stripped 7 bases from V and 11 bases from J, with 17 bases between.

V gene TRBV30 combines with J gene TRBJ2-7, with 13 bases lining up with TRBD2. The CDR3 loop spans 16 amino acids. Germline lookup yields CDR1 GTSNPN and CDR2 SVGIG (reference sequence). V lost 3 bases to trimming and J lost 4 bases; unmatched junction nucleotides: 9. DNA of the CDR3: TGTGCCTGGAGGCCCCTACTAGCGGGAGGGCCTTACGAGCAGTACTTC. Translated: CAWRPLLAGGPYEQYF.

The CDR3: CASSLQPGLPWNEQFF. The CDR3 DNA reads TGTGCCAGTAGTCTTCAGCCGGGACTCCCGTGGAATGAGCAGTTCTTC. V and J are TRBV19 and TRBJ2-1; tentatively, D is TRBD2 (6 bases). Germline CDR1 is LNHDA and CDR2 is SQIVND (reference sequence). The germline V and J ends were trimmed by 5 bases and 7 bases, with 21 bases remaining between them. The CDR3 has 16 amino acids.